Shown below are 5 T cell receptor beta chains from a single sample sequenced in a study of CD8 T cells in ankylosing spondylitis. One entry per CDR3 protein, called by TCRdb with MiXCR from the 5' RACE reads. The sample has approximately 540,000 distinct CDR3 sequences; over 9.5% are singletons. The study, taken as a whole, reports: Characteristic of ankylosing spondylitis blood, it appeared, was a TCR beta motif comprising about eight highly homologous variants.

Antigens of these TCRs are unknown. The sequenced material came from blood, either unsorted or a sorted T cell fraction (not recorded which). These receptors were taken from a male donor with ankylosing spondylitis.

Ten or more counts support this clonotype. V is TRBV7-2 and J is TRBJ2-2, with 12 bases fitting TRBD2. This CDR3 region has 16 residues. The germline CDR1 and CDR2 sequences are SGHTA and FQGNSA. The V gene end was trimmed by 5 bases and the J gene end by 3 bases; junction bases not matched to a gene: 4. The CDR3 DNA reads TGTGCCAGCAGCGCCCGACTAGCGGGAGACACCGGGGAGCTGTTTTTT. This codes for CASSARLAGDTGELFF.

The chain joins TRBV15 to TRBJ2-2, with D hard to call. Germline-derived CDR1 and CDR2 are LNHNV and YYDKDF (reference sequence). This CDR3 has 13 amino acids. Between the trimmed V and J ends, which lost 5 bases and 4 bases, there was a span of 8 bases. The CDR3: CATSQRATGELFF. In DNA form, the CDR3 reads TGTGCCACCAGCCAAAGGGCCACCGGGGAGCTGTTTTTT.

This clonotype was counted many times. The chain employs TRBV24-1 and TRBJ2-3; D is unclear. The CDR3 consists of 13 residues. Germline CDR1 is KGHDR and CDR2 is SFDVKD. Trimming stripped 4 bases from V and 4 bases from J, with 8 bases between. CDR3 nucleotides: TGTGCCACCAGTGACCCGAGTCCAGATACGCAGTATTTT. The encoded protein is CATSDPSPDTQYF.

This clonotype was recorded at least ten times. This rearrangement joins TRBV5-1 to TRBJ1-1, with D possibly matching TRBD1 (5 bases). The germline V and J ends were trimmed by 2 bases and 0 bases, with 8 bases remaining between them. CDR3 length equals 14 residues. The germline gives CDR1 SGHRS, CDR2 YFSETQ. The CDR3 nucleotides are TGCGCCAGCAGCTTTGGGACGGTGAACACTGAAGCTTTCTTT. It encodes CASSFGTVNTEAFF.

V usage is TRBV12-3 or TRBV12-4 and J usage is TRBJ2-3; TRBD2 matches 7 bases. The CDR3 has 14 residues. Trimming removed 7 bases from V and 4 bases from J; junction bases left unmatched: 8. The CDR3: CASNWSGGSDTQYF. The CDR3 DNA follows: TGTGCCAGCAATTGGTCGGGAGGTTCAGATACGCAGTATTTT.